This T cell receptor (beta chain) was profiled in a study of blood T cell repertoires in COVID-19 (dated by TCRdb to 2018 to 2021). Study-wide context: Samples from collaborators originated in the United States, Italy and Spain and spanned both the acute and convalescent phases of COVID-19. The material from the prospective study consisted of cDNA or gDNA derived from T cells, B-cell-depleted T cells, or PBMCs. The dataset comprised deeply sampled blood TCRbeta repertoires from subjects exposed to, actively infected with, or recovered from COVID-19. The repertoires were made available in a free public database intended to serve as a resource for research on the immune response to SARS-CoV-2. Samples were obtained from the ongoing ImmuneRACE study (first 160 participants) and from over 1,000 subjects provided by 6 global collaborators. Nearly every sample came with metadata listing a de-identified subject ID, COVID-19 status, age in years and sex. Where available, HLA class I and class II types were taken from metadata supplied by the sample provider and were not determined by assay-based typing. What the authors observed across the whole study: How much clinical and demographic metadata was included differed by source and by participant, and the metadata was provided uncurated.

The immunoSEQ Assay, a bias-controlled multiplex PCR, was used to amplify TCRbeta CDR3 regions from genomic DNA. As for the authors' bioinformatics: The number of nucleated cells in each sample was estimated by amplification of reference gene primers within the assay. To quantify the absolute abundance of each unique TCRbeta CDR3 rearrangement, sequence reads were collapsed and filtered. For each sample, productive Simpson clonality was calculated as the square root of Simpson's diversity index over productive rearrangements. What TCRdb holds here is the immuneACCESS table cut down to in-frame rearrangements. Part of the clones is not present; checked against another copy, under half of the missing clones reflect an unresolved V gene, and the others are unexplained. V, J and clone size are taken as reported in that table, and D and trimming were inferred from the DNA itself. This sample lists some 200,000 clones; roughly 80% were detected once. In total, the top ten clones hold around 14% of the sample.

Deletion took 6 bases off V and 0 bases off J, with a span of 12 bases between the germline ends. The germline V gene (reference sequence) provides CDR1 LNHDA and CDR2 SQIVND. The cysteine opens and the phenylalanine closes a CDR3 of 15 amino acids. CDR3 DNA only is kept here, 45 bases in frame from base 1. The collaborating institutions used their own protocols to collect whole blood in K2EDTA tubes. For TCRbeta analysis, collaborators shipped samples as frozen whole blood, isolated PBMCs, or DNA extracted from either of those sample types. Notes on this clone: Its antigen remains undetermined. Base qualities are not provided; no much larger clone lies one nucleotide away.

The sequence came from a man under 40 with active or convalescent COVID-19. The sequence is built from TRBV19 and TRBJ1-3; the D gene assignment is ambiguous. Sample: peripheral blood. For the CDR3, the sequence is CASSQTVSSGNTIYF. The DNA sequence follows: TGTGCCAGTAGCCAGACTGTGAGCTCTGGAAACACCATATATTTT.